These 6 T cell receptor beta chains originate from one sample sequenced in a study of blood T cell repertoires in COVID-19. Using immunoSEQ multiplex PCR, the repertoire was profiled, and TCRdb retains in-frame clones only, with some absent. The sample yields roughly 260,000 clones, 80% to 90% seen once. The sample was PBMCs or T cells enriched from blood (not recorded which). The source of these receptors is a woman aged 45-65 years who had recovered from COVID-19.

Notes on this clone: This specimen includes other DNA sequences encoding the same CDR3. V is TRBV19 and J is TRBJ1-1, with 7 bases that match TRBD1. Trimming took 3 bases from V and 3 from J; bases not matched to a gene: 1. CDR3 length: 13 residues. The germline V gene encodes CDR1 LNHDA and CDR2 SQIVND (reference sequence). CDR3 region: CASSIDRDTEAFF. For the CDR3, the DNA is TGTGCCAGTAGTATCGACAGGGACACTGAAGCTTTCTTT.

The genes are TRBV28 and TRBJ1-4, with D possibly matching TRBD1 (6 bases). This CDR3 contains 14 residues. From germline, CDR1 is MDHEN and CDR2 SYDVKM. V lost 2 bases to trimming and J lost 6 bases, with 10 bases between them. This CDR3 is CASSLVGGHEKLFF. The CDR3 DNA sequence: TGTGCCAGCAGTTTAGTGGGGGGGCATGAAAAACTGTTTTTT.

The V gene is TRBV5-6, the J gene TRBJ2-6; a weak D match, TRBD2 (5 bases). CDR3 length: 15 residues. Trimming stripped 1 base from V and 2 bases from J, with 7 bases between. Germline V gives CDR1 SGHDT, CDR2 YYEEEE. The CDR3 bases are TGTGCCAGCAGCTTGAACGGGGCTGGGGCCAACGTCCTGACTTTC. Its translation is CASSLNGAGANVLTF.

This clone was seen a few times. CDR3 in amino acids: CASSQDETGNYGYTF. CDR3 sequence (DNA): TGCGCCAGCAGCCAAGATGAAACAGGGAACTATGGCTACACCTTC. The chain recombines TRBV4-1 with TRBJ1-2; TRBD1 might be the D (6 bases). Trimming took off 0 bases at V and 2 bases at J, with 10 bases between the two ends. CDR1 MGHRA and CDR2 YSYEKL come from the germline V gene. The CDR3 totals 15 residues.

The chain carries TRBV24-1 and TRBJ2-5; 7 nucleotides align to TRBD1. The germline V gene has CDR1 KGHDR and CDR2 SFDVKD. With 3 bases clipped from V and 2 bases from J, the junction kept 5 bases outside the gene matches. The CDR3 consists of 15 residues. This chain's CDR3 is CATSDIQGSQETQYF. CDR3 bases: TGTGCCACCAGTGATATACAGGGGAGTCAAGAGACCCAGTACTTC.

V gene TRBV14 combines with J gene TRBJ2-1; 12 positions match TRBD2. Germline CDR1 reads SGHDN; CDR2 reads FVKESK. The CDR3 is 17 residues long. Trimming removed 4 bases from V and 10 bases from J; junction bases left unmatched: 14. The CDR3 coding sequence is TGTGCCAGCAGCCTCTGGACTAGCGGGAACCTTGTAGGAGAGCAGTTCTTC. Residues: CASSLWTSGNLVGEQFF.